This is a list of T cell receptor beta chains from one sample in a study of T cells in localized non-small cell lung cancer. The assay was immunoSEQ multiplex PCR, and TCRdb's table has in-frame clones only and misses some. The table records 13,000 or so clones, 28% of them present only once. Here the sequenced sample was lung tumor tissue, taken before any cancer treatment. Receptors originate from a female donor aged 60 or older with stage I lung adenocarcinoma. CDR3s include the opening cysteine and the closing phenylalanine or tryptophan. The D gene is left open where the match is weak. Clone size is not always given. Where it is, it says once, few, many or a class for expanded clones.

TRBJ2-3	NA	medium-sized	TRBV19	CASWGAPDTQYF	TGTGCCAGTTGGGGGGCCCCAGATACGCAGTATTTT
TRBJ1-5	NA	NA	TRBV6-1	CASSEAGVQPQHF	TGTGCCAGCAGTGAAGCAGGGGTTCAGCCCCAGCATTTT
TRBJ1-4	NA	NA	TRBV18	CASSPGQSEKLFF	TGTGCCAGCTCGCCCGGACAGTCAGAAAAACTGTTTTTT
TRBJ2-1	TRBD1	NA	TRBV30	CAWRDRGFNEQFF	TGTGCCTGGAGGGACAGGGGGTTTAATGAGCAGTTCTTC
TRBJ2-6	NA	NA	TRBV9	CASSVEGGPLSGANVLTF	TGTGCCAGCAGCGTAGAGGGCGGACCCCTCAGTGGGGCCAACGTCCTGACTTTC
TRBJ2-1	TRBD2	NA	TRBV19	CATKREFSYNEQFF	TGTGCCACAAAGCGGGAGTTTTCCTACAATGAGCAGTTCTTC
TRBJ1-2	NA	NA	TRBV6-8	CASSYGRNYGYTF	TGTGCCAGCAGTTACGGCCGGAACTATGGCTACACCTTC
TRBJ1-1	TRBD1	NA	TRBV6-8	CASSSGTGFTEAFF	TGTGCCAGCAGCTCCGGGACAGGGTTCACTGAAGCTTTCTTT
TRBJ2-7	NA	few	TRBV12-5	CASTRRIGGNSYEQYF	TGTGCCAGCACCCGCCGGATAGGGGGGAACTCCTACGAGCAGTACTTC
TRBJ1-1	NA	NA	TRBV11-3	CASSLSPVQHTEAFF	TGTGCCAGCAGCTTAAGTCCTGTACAGCACACTGAAGCTTTCTTT
TRBJ1-3	NA	few	TRBV9	CASSRQLQTGNTIYF	TGTGCCAGCAGCCGACAGCTACAAACTGGAAACACCATATATTTT
TRBJ2-7	TRBD2	NA	TRBV11-3	CASSLGTSVNEQYF	TGTGCCAGCAGCCTCGGGACTAGCGTAAACGAGCAGTACTTC
TRBJ1-3	NA	NA	TRBV19	CASKDGNTIYF	TGTGCCAGTAAAGACGGAAACACCATATATTTT
TRBJ1-5	TRBD1	NA	TRBV4-1	CASSQAGQGANQPQHF	TGCGCCAGCAGCCAAGCCGGACAGGGGGCGAATCAGCCCCAGCATTTT
TRBJ2-7	TRBD2	many	TRBV11-3	CASSITSGGYEQYF	TGTGCCAGCAGCATAACTAGCGGGGGCTACGAGCAGTACTTC
TRBJ1-1	NA	few	TRBV6-8	CASSSSGRGNTEAFF	TGTGCCAGCAGTTCCTCTGGGAGGGGGAACACTGAAGCTTTCTTT
TRBJ1-6	TRBD1	few	TRBV6-8	CASIDREGHSPLHF	TGTGCCAGCATTGACAGGGAAGGTCACTCACCCCTCCACTTT
TRBJ2-1	TRBD2	few	TRBV9	CASSRLAGYNEQFF	TGTGCCAGCAGCAGACTAGCGGGTTACAATGAGCAGTTCTTC
TRBJ2-7	NA	few	TRBV19	CASSISQGFYEQYF	TGTGCCAGTAGTATCAGTCAGGGGTTCTACGAGCAGTACTTC
TRBJ2-1	NA	NA	TRBV29-1	CSVDSGQYEQFF	TGCAGCGTTGATTCCGGGCAGTATGAGCAGTTCTTC
TRBJ2-5	TRBD2	NA	TRBV18	CASSPRKRGARETQYF	TGTGCCAGCTCACCACGGAAGCGGGGGGCCCGTGAGACCCAGTACTTC
TRBJ1-3	NA	once	TRBV30	CAWSPTLSSGNTIYF	TGTGCCTGGAGTCCTACCTTGAGCTCTGGAAACACCATATATTTT
TRBJ1-3	NA	few	TRBV11-3	CASSLLSASGNTIYF	TGTGCCAGCAGCTTGCTTTCCGCGTCTGGAAACACCATATATTTT
TRBJ2-1	NA	few	TRBV11-3	CASSFGPTGGGEQFF	TGTGCCAGCAGCTTTGGGCCAACGGGGGGCGGTGAGCAGTTCTTC
TRBJ1-3	NA	medium-sized	TRBV11-3	CASSLRGGDGGNTIYF	TGTGCCAGCAGCCTCCGTGGTGGGGATGGAGGAAACACCATATATTTT
TRBJ2-7	NA	NA	TRBV29-1	CSVGGRAYEQYF	TGCAGCGTTGGGGGGAGAGCCTACGAGCAGTACTTC
TRBJ1-2	NA	few	TRBV7-2	CASSLQGTYGYTF	TGTGCCAGCAGCTTACAGGGTACCTATGGCTACACCTTC
TRBJ2-3	NA	few	TRBV19	CASSWGWSSTDTQYF	TGTGCCAGTAGTTGGGGATGGTCTAGCACAGATACGCAGTATTTT
TRBJ2-5	NA	few	TRBV9	CASSVDWETQYF	TGTGCCAGCAGCGTAGATTGGGAGACCCAGTACTTC
TRBJ1-5	TRBD1	NA	TRBV29-1	CSVKTGNQPQHF	TGCAGCGTTAAGACAGGGAATCAGCCCCAGCATTTT
TRBJ2-2	TRBD1	many	TRBV6-8	CASSYGDRDTGELFF	TGTGCCAGCAGTTACGGGGACAGAGACACCGGGGAGCTGTTTTTT
TRBJ1-5	NA	NA	TRBV6-8	CASSYGRAHYSNQPQHF	TGTGCCAGCAGTTACGGTAGGGCCCATTATAGCAATCAGCCCCAGCATTTT
TRBJ2-7	TRBD1	NA	TRBV11-3	CASSRWTGGYEQYF	TGTGCCAGCAGCCGCTGGACAGGGGGCTACGAGCAGTACTTC
TRBJ2-5	TRBD2	NA	TRBV6-8	CASNSGSGETQYF	TGTGCCAGCAATAGCGGGAGCGGGGAGACCCAGTACTTC
TRBJ2-1	NA	NA	TRBV11-3	CASSLESVVGGYNEQFF	TGTGCCAGCAGCTTGGAGTCTGTGGTAGGGGGTTACAATGAGCAGTTCTTC
TRBJ2-2	TRBD1	NA	TRBV2	CASSDLRGTGDTGELFF	TGTGCCAGCAGTGATCTTCGCGGGACAGGGGACACCGGGGAGCTGTTTTTT
TRBJ2-1	TRBD2	NA	TRBV10-2	CASSLAGGTNEQFF	TGCGCCAGCAGCCTAGCGGGGGGGACCAATGAGCAGTTCTTC
TRBJ2-1	TRBD1	NA	TRBV19	CASSIAGTGIYNEQFF	TGTGCCAGTAGTATAGCCGGGACAGGGATTTACAATGAGCAGTTCTTC
TRBJ1-5	NA	few	TRBV6-8	CASSYRDKPQHF	TGTGCCAGCAGTTATCGGGATAAGCCCCAGCATTTT
TRBJ1-3	NA	NA	TRBV18	CASSPTSTGLSGNTIYF	TGTGCCAGCTCACCAACTTCGACAGGCCTCTCTGGAAACACCATATATTTT
TRBJ2-7	NA	medium-sized	TRBV6-8	CASRPRESSYEQYF	TGTGCCAGCAGGCCGAGGGAGTCCTCCTACGAGCAGTACTTC
TRBJ2-4	TRBD1	few	TRBV9	CASSPPGDRASKNIQYF	TGTGCCAGCAGCCCACCAGGGGACAGGGCCTCCAAAAACATTCAGTACTTC
TRBJ2-1	TRBD2	NA	TRBV11-3	CASSYSGGEYNEQFF	TGTGCCAGCAGTTATAGCGGGGGGGAATACAATGAGCAGTTCTTC
TRBJ1-5	NA	few	TRBV10-3	CAISESNSYQPQHF	TGTGCCATCAGTGAGTCTAACAGCTATCAGCCCCAGCATTTT
TRBJ1-1	NA	NA	TRBV30	CAWRGFGITEAFF	TGTGCCTGGAGAGGGTTTGGAATCACTGAAGCTTTCTTT
TRBJ2-7	NA	NA	TRBV6-8	CASSYPSYEQYF	TGTGCCAGCAGTTACCCTTCCTACGAGCAGTACTTC
TRBJ2-3	NA	few	TRBV9	CASSLWGDTQYF	TGTGCCAGCAGCCTTTGGGGGGATACGCAGTATTTT
TRBJ1-3	TRBD1	few	TRBV30	CARGTGTASGNTIYF	TGTGCCCGGGGGACCGGGACAGCCTCTGGAAACACCATATATTTT
TRBJ2-2	NA	many	TRBV11-3	CASSLLGRTGELFF	TGTGCCAGCAGCTTATTGGGGAGGACCGGGGAGCTGTTTTTT
TRBJ1-3	NA	few	TRBV9	CASSVGNSNSGNTIYF	TGTGCCAGCAGCGTAGGTAACAGCAACTCTGGAAACACCATATATTTT
TRBJ2-7	TRBD2	few	TRBV6-8	CASSSAGGFYEQYF	TGTGCCAGCAGTTCCGCGGGAGGCTTCTACGAGCAGTACTTC
TRBJ2-1	NA	NA	TRBV5-1	CASSLVGQSRYNEQFF	TGCGCCAGCAGCTTGGTTGGACAGAGCCGCTACAATGAGCAGTTCTTC
TRBJ1-6	NA	medium-sized	TRBV4-1	CASSQESGTASSYNSPLHF	TGCGCCAGCAGCCAAGAGAGTGGGACGGCGAGCTCCTATAATTCACCCCTCCACTTT
TRBJ2-7	NA	once	TRBV19	CASSQTRTSEQYF	TGTGCCAGTAGCCAAACTCGCACCTCCGAGCAGTACTTC